A single TCR beta chain is shown here with its context. CDR1 and CDR2 (germline): SGHTS, YDEGEE. This CDR3 is built from 14 residues. Trimming took off 4 bases at V and 8 bases at J, with 17 bases between the two ends. This record belongs to a study of early T cells in non-severe SARS-CoV-2 infection. TCRdb passed the 5' RACE reads through MiXCR, listing each CDR3 protein once. The sample comprises tens of thousands of distinct CDR3 sequences, around 12% of which are singletons, and roughly 1.1% rests with the top ten. The sequence came from an adult who was a healthcare worker with PCR-confirmed SARS-CoV-2 infection or an uninfected control (not recorded which). The donor label of this sample is uncertain. Material: whole blood, obtained at baseline. This sequence joins TRBV5-8 and TRBJ2-3, with D perhaps assigned TRBD1 or TRBD2 (5 bases each). Here the CDR3 reads CASSPEGLVGTQYF. The DNA of the CDR3 is TGTGCCAGCAGCCCCGAGGGGCTAGTTGGTACGCAGTATTTT.